There are a few counts of the clone carrying this TCR beta chain. Its matching antigen is unknown. Each donor gave one heparinised blood draw averaging about 110 mL. Staining for CD45RO/CCR7/CD25/CD127/CD95/CD27 allowed sorting of CD4+ naive, central memory, regulatory and stem cell-like memory cells. Purity above 95% was achieved in all sorted populations. This sample is drawn from a study of beta chain features in type 1 diabetes. This CDR3 is built from 15 residues. Germline loops: CDR1 SGHAT, CDR2 FQNNGV. V was shortened by 7 bases and J by 0 bases, with 16 bases between the two germline ends. The whole isolated RNA underwent reverse transcription, so sequencing captured expressed TCRB transcripts. Assay used: immunoSEQ multiplex PCR; TCRdb lists only in-frame clones, some missing. The sample holds hundreds of thousands of clones, around 15% seen once. Study-wide results and caveats: Shortening of TCRB CDR3s, moderate but significant, appeared in all four CD4+ subsets of Type 1 diabetes patients. With patients and controls alike, PCR might favor shorter templates to an equal degree.

The chain joins TRBV11-2 to TRBJ2-7, with D uncertain. This clonotype was sampled from a man aged 18-30 years with type 1 diabetes. Source material: naive CD4+ T cells from blood. The CDR3 protein is CASTLPDGGSYEQYF. The CDR3 DNA reads as TGTGCCAGCACCTTGCCTGACGGTGGCTCCTACGAGCAGTACTTC.